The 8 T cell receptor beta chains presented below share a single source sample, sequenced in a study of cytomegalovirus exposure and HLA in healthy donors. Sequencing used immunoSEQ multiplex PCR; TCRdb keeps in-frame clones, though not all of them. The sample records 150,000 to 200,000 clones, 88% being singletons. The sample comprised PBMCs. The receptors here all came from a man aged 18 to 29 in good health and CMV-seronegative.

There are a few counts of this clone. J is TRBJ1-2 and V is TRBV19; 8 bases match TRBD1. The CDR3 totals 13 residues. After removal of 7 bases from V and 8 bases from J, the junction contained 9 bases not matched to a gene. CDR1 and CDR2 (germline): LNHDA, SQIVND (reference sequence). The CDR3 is CASNDRGRRGYTF. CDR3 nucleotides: TGTGCCAGTAATGACAGGGGACGAAGGGGCTACACCTTC.

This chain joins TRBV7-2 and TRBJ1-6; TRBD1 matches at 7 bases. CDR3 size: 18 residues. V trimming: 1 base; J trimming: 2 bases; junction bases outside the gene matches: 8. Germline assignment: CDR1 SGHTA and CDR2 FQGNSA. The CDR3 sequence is CASSLGGKGAAYNSPLHF. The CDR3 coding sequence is TGTGCCAGCAGCTTAGGGGGGAAGGGGGCCGCCTATAATTCACCCCTCCACTTT.

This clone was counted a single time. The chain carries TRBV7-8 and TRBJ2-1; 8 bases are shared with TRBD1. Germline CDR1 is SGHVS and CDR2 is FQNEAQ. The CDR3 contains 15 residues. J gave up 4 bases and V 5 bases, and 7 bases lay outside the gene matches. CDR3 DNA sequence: TGTGCCAGCAGCCCCCGGACAGGGAGTTACAATGAGCAGTTCTTC. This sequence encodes CASSPRTGSYNEQFF.

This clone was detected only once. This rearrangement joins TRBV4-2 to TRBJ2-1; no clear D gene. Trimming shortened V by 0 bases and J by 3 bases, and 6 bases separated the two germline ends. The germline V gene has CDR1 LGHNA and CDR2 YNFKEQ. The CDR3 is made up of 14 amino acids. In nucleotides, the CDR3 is TGTGCCAGCAGCCAAGAGACGGGCTACAATGAGCAGTTCTTC. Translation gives CASSQETGYNEQFF.

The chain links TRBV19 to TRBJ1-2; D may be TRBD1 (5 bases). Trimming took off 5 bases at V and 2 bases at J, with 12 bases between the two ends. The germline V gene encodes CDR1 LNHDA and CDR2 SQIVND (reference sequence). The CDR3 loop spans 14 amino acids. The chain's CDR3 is CASSWGESNYGYTF. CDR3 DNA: TGTGCCAGTAGTTGGGGGGAGTCCAACTATGGCTACACCTTC. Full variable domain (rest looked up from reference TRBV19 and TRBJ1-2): DGGITQSPKYLFRKEGQNVTLSCEQNLNHDAMYWYRQDPGQGLRLIYYSQIVNDFQKGDIAEGYSVSREKKESFPLTVTSAQKNPTAFYLCASSWGESNYGYTFGSGTRLTVV.

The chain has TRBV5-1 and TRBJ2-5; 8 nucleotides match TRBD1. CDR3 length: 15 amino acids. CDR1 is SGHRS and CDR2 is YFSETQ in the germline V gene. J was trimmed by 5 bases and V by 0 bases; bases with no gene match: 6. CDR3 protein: CASSLASGGVETQYF. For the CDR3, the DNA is TGCGCCAGCAGCTTGGCGTCAGGGGGCGTCGAGACCCAGTACTTC.

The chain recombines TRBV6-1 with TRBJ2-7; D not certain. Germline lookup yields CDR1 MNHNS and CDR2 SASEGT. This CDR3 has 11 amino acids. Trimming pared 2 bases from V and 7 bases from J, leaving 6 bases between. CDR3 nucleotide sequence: TGTGCCAGCAGTGAATGGTGGGAGCAGTACGTC. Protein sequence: CASSEWWEQYV.

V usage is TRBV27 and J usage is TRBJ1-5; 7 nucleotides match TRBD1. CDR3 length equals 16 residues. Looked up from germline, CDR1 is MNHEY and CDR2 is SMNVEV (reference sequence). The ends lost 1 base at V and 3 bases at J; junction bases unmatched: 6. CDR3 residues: CASSLWSQGVNQPQHF. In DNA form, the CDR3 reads TGTGCCAGCAGTTTATGGTCTCAGGGGGTCAATCAGCCCCAGCATTTT.